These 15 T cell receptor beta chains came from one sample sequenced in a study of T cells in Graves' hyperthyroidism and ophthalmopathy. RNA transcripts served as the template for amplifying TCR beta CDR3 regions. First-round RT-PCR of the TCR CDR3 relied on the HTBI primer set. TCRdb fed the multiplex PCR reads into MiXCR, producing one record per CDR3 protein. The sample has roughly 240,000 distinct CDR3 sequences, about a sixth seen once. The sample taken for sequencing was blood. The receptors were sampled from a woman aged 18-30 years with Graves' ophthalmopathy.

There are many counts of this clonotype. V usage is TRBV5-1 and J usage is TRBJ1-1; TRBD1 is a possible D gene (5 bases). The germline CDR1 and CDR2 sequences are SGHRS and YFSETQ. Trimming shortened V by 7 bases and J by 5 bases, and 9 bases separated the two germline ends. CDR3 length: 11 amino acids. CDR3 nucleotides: TGCGCCAGCGGTGGGGGGACTGAAGCTTTCTTT. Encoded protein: CASGGGTEAFF. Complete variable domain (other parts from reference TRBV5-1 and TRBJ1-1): KAGVTQTPRYLIKTRGQQVTLSCSPISGHRSVSWYQQTPGQGLQFLFEYFSETQRNKGNFPGRFSGRQFSNSRSEMNVSTLELGDSALYLCASGGGTEAFFGQGTRLTVV.

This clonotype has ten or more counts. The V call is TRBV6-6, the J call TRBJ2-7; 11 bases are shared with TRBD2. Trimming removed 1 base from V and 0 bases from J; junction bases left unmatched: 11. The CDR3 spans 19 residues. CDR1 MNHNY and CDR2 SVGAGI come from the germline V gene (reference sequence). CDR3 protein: CASSYLASGRFEDSYEQYF. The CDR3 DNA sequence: TGTGCCAGCAGTTACTTGGCTAGCGGGAGGTTTGAGGACTCCTACGAGCAGTACTTC.

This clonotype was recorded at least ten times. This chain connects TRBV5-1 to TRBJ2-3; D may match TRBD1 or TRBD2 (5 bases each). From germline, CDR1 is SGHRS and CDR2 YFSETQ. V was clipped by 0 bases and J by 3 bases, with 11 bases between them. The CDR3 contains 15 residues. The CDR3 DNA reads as TGCGCCAGCAGCTTGGGTAGTTGGGGGACAGATACGCAGTATTTT. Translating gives CASSLGSWGTDTQYF. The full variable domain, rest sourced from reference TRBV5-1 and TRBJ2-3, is KAGVTQTPRYLIKTRGQQVTLSCSPISGHRSVSWYQQTPGQGLQFLFEYFSETQRNKGNFPGRFSGRQFSNSRSEMNVSTLELGDSALYLCASSLGSWGTDTQYFGPGTRLTVL.

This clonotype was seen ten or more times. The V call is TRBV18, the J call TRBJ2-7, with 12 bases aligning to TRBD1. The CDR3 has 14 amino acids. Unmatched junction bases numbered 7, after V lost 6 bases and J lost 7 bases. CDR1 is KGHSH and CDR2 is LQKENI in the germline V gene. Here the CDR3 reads CASSPGTGGGEQYF. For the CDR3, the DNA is TGTGCCAGCTCTCCAGGGACAGGGGGCGGGGAGCAGTACTTC.

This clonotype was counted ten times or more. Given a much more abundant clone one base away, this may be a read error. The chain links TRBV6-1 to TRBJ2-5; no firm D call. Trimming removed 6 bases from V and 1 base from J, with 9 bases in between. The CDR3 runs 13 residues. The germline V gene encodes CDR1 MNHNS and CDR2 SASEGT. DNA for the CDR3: TGTGCCAGCAGCTTTGACACCCAAGAGACCCAGTACTTC. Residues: CASSFDTQETQYF.

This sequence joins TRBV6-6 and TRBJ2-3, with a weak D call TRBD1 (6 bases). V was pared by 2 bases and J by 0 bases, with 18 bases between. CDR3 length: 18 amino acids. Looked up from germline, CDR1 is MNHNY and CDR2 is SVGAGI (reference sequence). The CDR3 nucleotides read TGTGCCAGCAGTTACGGGGTTAACAGGGCCTCTAGCACAGATACGCAGTATTTT. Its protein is CASSYGVNRASSTDTQYF.

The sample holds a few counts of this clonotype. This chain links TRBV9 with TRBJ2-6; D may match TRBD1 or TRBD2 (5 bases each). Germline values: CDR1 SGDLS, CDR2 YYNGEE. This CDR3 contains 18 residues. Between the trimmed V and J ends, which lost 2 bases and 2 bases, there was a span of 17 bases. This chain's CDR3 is CASSVSRDRHTGANVLTF. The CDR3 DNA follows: TGTGCCAGCAGCGTTTCCCGGGACCGACACACTGGGGCCAACGTCCTGACTTTC.

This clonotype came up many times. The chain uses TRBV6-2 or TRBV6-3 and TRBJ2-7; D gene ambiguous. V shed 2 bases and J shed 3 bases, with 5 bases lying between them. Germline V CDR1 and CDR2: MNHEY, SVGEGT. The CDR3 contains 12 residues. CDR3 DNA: TGTGCCAGCAGTTACCCAGGCTACGAGCAGTACTTC. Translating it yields CASSYPGYEQYF.

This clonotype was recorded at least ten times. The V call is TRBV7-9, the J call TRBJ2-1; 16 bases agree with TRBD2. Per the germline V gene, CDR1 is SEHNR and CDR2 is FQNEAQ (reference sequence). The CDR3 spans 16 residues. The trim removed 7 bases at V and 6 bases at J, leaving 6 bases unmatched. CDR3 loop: CASTGTSGRAPNEQFF. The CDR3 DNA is TGTGCCAGCACCGGGACTAGCGGGAGGGCGCCCAATGAGCAGTTCTTC.

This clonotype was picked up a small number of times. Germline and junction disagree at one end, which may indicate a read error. CDR3: CSARDTVRLNF. CDR3 nucleotides: TGCAGTGCTAGAGATACAGTACGTTTGAACTTC. This chain links TRBV20-1 with TRBJ2-5; D gene unclear. Germline-derived CDR1 and CDR2 are DFQATT and SNEGSKA (reference sequence). The CDR3 is made up of 11 amino acids.

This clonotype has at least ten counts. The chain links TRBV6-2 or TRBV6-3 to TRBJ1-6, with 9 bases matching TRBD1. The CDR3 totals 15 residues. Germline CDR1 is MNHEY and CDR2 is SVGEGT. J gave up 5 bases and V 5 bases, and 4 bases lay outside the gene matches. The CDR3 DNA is TGTGCCAGCAGTCTACAGGGGGCCAATAATTCACCCCTCCACTTT. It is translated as CASSLQGANNSPLHF.

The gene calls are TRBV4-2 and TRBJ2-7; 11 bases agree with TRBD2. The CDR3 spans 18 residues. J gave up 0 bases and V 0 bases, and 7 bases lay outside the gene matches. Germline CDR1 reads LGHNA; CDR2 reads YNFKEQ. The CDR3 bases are TGTGCCAGCAGCCAAGATTACGGACTAGCGGGTTTCTCCTACGAGCAGTACTTC. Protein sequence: CASSQDYGLAGFSYEQYF.

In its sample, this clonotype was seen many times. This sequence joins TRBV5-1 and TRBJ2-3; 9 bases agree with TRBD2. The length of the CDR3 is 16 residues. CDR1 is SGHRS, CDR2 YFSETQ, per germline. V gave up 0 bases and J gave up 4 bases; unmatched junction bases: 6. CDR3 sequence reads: CASSLGASGNADTQYF. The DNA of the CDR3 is TGCGCCAGCAGCTTGGGGGCTAGCGGGAACGCAGATACGCAGTATTTT. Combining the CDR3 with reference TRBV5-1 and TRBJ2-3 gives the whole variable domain KAGVTQTPRYLIKTRGQQVTLSCSPISGHRSVSWYQQTPGQGLQFLFEYFSETQRNKGNFPGRFSGRQFSNSRSEMNVSTLELGDSALYLCASSLGASGNADTQYFGPGTRLTVL.

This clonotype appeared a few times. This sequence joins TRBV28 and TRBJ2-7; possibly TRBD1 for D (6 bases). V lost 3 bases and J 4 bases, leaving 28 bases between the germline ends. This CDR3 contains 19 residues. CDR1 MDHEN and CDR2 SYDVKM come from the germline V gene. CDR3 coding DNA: TGTGCCAGCAGTTTTCTGGGTCGTGTGGGGGCAGGGCTTAGGTACGAGCAGTACTTC. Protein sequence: CASSFLGRVGAGLRYEQYF.

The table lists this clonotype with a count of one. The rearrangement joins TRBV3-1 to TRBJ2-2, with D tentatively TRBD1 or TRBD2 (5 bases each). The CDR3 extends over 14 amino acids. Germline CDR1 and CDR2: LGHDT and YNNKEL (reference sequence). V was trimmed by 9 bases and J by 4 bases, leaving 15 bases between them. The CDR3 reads CARRRAGSTGELFF. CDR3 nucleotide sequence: TGTGCCAGACGGCGGGCAGGGAGCACCGGGGAGCTGTTTTTT.